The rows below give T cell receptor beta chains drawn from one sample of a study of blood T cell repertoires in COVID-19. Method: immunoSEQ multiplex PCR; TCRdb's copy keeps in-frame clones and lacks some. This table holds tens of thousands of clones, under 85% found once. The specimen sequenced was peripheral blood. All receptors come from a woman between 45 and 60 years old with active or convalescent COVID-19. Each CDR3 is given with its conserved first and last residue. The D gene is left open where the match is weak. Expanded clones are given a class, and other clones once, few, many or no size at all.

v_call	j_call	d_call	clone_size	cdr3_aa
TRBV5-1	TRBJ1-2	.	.	CASSAAANYGYTF
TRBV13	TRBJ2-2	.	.	CASSCSSRLAVNTGELFF
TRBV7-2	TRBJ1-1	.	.	CASSPILRTEAFF
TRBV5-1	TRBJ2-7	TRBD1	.	CASSSGQGLDEQYF
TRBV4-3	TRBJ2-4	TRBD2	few	CASSQGVGREKNIQYF
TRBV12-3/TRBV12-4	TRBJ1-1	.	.	CASRASTEAFF
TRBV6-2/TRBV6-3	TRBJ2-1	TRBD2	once	CASSYLASGRREQFF
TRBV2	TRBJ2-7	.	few	CASSVGRGVYEQYF
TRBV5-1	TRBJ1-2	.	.	CASSGLGYIWDGYTF
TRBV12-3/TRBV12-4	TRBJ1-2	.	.	CASSLPGYGYTF
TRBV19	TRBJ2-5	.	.	CASSNGGSQETQYF
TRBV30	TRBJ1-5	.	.	CAWAGEAGTSNQPQHF
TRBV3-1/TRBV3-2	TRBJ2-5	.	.	CASSQIGGPQYF
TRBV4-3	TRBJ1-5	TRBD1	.	CASSQDGTGGQPQHF